This T cell receptor (beta chain) was sequenced in a study of blood T cell repertoires in COVID-19. The data were produced by immunoSEQ multiplex PCR, yet TCRdb's version contains in-frame clones alone and is incomplete. The table has roughly 440,000 clones, around 89% seen once; the top ten hold approximately 12%. This CDR3 has 15 amino acids. Germline V gene data show CDR1 as SGHKS and CDR2 as YYEKEE (reference sequence). With 4 bases removed from V and 3 bases from J, the gap between germline ends came to 16 bases. The sequenced material came from peripheral blood. The V and J genes are TRBV5-5 and TRBJ1-1; D is unresolved. This TCR was sampled from a woman in her 50s with COVID-19, enrolled during active disease. CDR3 region: CASSARFALDTEAFF. CDR3 coding DNA: TGTGCCAGCAGCGCGCGGTTCGCCCTAGACACTGAAGCTTTCTTT.